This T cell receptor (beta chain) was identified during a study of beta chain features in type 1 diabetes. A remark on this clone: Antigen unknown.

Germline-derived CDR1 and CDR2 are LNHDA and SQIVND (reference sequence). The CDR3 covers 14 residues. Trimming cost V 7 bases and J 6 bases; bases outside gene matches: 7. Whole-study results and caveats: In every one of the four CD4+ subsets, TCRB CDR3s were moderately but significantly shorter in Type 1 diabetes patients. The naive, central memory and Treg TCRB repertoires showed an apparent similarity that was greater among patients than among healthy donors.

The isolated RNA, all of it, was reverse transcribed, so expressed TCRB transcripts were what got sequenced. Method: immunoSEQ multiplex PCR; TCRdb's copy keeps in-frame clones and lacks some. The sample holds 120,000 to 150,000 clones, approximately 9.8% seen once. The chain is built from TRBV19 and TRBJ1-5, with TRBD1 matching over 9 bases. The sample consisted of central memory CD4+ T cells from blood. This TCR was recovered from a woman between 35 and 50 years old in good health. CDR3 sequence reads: CASIRTGVGQPQHF. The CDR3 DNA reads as TGTGCCAGTATACGGACAGGGGTGGGTCAGCCCCAGCATTTT.